This T cell receptor (beta chain) was observed in a study of blood T cell repertoires in COVID-19 (dated by TCRdb to between 2020 and 2021). Context from the whole study: The collaborator samples originated in the United States, Italy and Spain and spanned the acute and convalescent phases of COVID-19. The prospective study material was composed of cDNA or gDNA derived from T cells, B-cell-depleted T cells, or PBMCs. Subjects who had been exposed to COVID-19, were actively infected with it, or had recovered from it provided the deeply sampled blood TCRbeta repertoires that made up the dataset. The repertoires were released in a freely available public database meant as a resource for research on the immune response to SARS-CoV-2. The samples were drawn from the first 160 participants of the ongoing ImmuneRACE study and from about 1,200 subjects provided by 6 global collaborators. Nearly every sample came with metadata listing a de-identified subject ID, COVID-19 status, age in years and sex. Where available, HLA class I and class II types were obtained from metadata supplied by the sample provider rather than from assay-based typing.

Measured from the cysteine to the phenylalanine, the CDR3 is 17 residues long. Here the CDR3 DNA is all that survives: 51 bases in frame from base 1. V and J lose 4 bases and 1 base, and a span of 16 bases separates them. Sequences SNHLY (CDR1) and FYNNEI (CDR2) are obtained from the germline V gene. TCRbeta CDR3 regions were amplified from genomic DNA using the immunoSEQ Assay, a bias-controlled multiplex PCR. The published analysis was carried out like this. The number of nucleated cells in each sample was estimated from the amplification of reference gene primers within the assay. To quantify the absolute abundance of each unique TCRbeta CDR3 rearrangement, sequence reads were collapsed and filtered. For each sample, productive Simpson clonality was calculated as the square root of Simpson's diversity index across productive rearrangements. Sourced from immuneACCESS, this table was stored by TCRdb with only in-frame sequences that have V and J called. A share of the clones is absent; for the studies checked, an unresolved V gene accounts for under half, and the remainder has no known explanation. V, J and clone size are taken as reported in that table, and D and trimming were inferred from the DNA itself. The sample table lists roughly 300,000 clones, approximately 91% of them with a count of one. Together, the top ten hold roughly 2.1% of the sample.

Overall study results and their limits: How much clinical and demographic metadata was included differed by source and by participant, and the metadata was provided uncurated.

In the prospective study, participants were roughly 18 to 100 years old, resided in about two dozen geographic areas of the United States, and were enrolled through a virtual design. In the prospective study, participants were assigned to cohorts based on the clinical history participants reported in a screening survey and a study questionnaire. In the prospective study, whole blood, serum and a nasopharyngeal or oropharyngeal swab were collected from each participant by mobile phlebotomists. Additional blood draws and questionnaires over an approximately two-month period could optionally be provided by prospective study participants. Prospective study blood samples were shipped either frozen or at room temperature before DNA extraction. In this sample, this clone turned up a few times. Its target antigen remains unknown. Per-base qualities were not stored, and no clone one base away is much larger.

The receptor was isolated from a woman aged 40 to 49 with acute COVID-19. Sequencing was carried out using PBMCs or T cells enriched from blood (not recorded which). The chain was built from TRBV2 and TRBJ2-2, and the D gene may be TRBD1, 5 bases matching. The DNA sequence follows: TGTGCCAGCAGTGCATACAGGAACAGTGTGAACACCGGGGAGCTGTTTTTT. This sequence encodes CASSAYRNSVNTGELFF. Joined to the reference TRBV2 and TRBJ2-2 proteins, this CDR3 gives the full variable domain: EPEVTQTPSHQVTQMGQEVILRCVPISNHLYFYWYRQILGQKVEFLVSFYNNEISEKSEIFDDQFSVERPDGSNFTLKIRSTKLEDSAMYFCASSAYRNSVNTGELFFGEGSRLTVL.